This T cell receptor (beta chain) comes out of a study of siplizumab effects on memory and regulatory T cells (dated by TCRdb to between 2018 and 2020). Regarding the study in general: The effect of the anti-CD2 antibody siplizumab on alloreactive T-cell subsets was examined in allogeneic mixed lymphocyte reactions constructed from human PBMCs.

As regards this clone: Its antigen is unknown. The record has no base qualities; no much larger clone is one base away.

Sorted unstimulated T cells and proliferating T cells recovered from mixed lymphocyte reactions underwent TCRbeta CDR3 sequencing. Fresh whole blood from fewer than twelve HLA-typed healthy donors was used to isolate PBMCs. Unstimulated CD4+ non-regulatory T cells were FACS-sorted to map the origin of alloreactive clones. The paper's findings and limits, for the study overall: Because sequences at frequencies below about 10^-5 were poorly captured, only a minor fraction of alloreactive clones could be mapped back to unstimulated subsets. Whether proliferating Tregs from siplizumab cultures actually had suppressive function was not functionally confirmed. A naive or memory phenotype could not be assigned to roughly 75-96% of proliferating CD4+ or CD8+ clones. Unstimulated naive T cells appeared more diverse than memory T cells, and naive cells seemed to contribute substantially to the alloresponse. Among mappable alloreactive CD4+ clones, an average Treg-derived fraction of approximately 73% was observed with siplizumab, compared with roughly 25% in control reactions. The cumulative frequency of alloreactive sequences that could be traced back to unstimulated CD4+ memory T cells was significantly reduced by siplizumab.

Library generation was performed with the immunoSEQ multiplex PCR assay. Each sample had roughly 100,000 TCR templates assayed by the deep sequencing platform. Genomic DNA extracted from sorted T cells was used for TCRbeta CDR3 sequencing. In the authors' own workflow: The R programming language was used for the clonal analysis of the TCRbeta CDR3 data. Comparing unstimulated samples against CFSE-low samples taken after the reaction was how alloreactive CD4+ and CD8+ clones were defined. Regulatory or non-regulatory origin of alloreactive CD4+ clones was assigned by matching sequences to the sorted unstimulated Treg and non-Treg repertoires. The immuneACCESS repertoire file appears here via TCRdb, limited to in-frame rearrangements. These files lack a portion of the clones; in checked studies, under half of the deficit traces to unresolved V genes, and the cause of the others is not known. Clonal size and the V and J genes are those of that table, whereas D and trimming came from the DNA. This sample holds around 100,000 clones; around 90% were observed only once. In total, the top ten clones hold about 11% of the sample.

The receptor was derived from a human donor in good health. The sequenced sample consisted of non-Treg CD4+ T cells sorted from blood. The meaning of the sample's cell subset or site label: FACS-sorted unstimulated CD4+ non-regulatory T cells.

The DNA reads as follows: TGTGCCAGCAGTCCCTCGACAGGGAATAATGAAAAACTGTTTTTT. Translated, it reads CASSPSTGNNEKLFF. Recombination connected TRBV28 to TRBJ1-4; 7 middle bases align to TRBD1. Germline trimming: 5 bases from V, 4 bases from J; junction bases outside gene matches: 7. CDR1 and CDR2 were assigned from the germline V gene as MDHEN and SYDVKM. Its CDR3 holds 15 amino acids, cysteine through phenylalanine. Here the CDR3 DNA is all that survives: 45 bases in frame from base 1.